The following is a T cell receptor beta chain sequence with its context. The sample originates from a study of technical replicates of blood from a handful of donors. Sequencing was performed with immunoSEQ multiplex PCR; in TCRdb, only in-frame clones are kept and a portion is missing. There are tens of thousands of clones in the sample; roughly 89% occur only once, and around 3.9% lies in the top ten. The CDR3 loop spans 15 amino acids. Germline V gene data show CDR1 as SEHNR and CDR2 as FQNEAQ (reference sequence). Losses at the gene ends were 3 bases for V and 7 bases for J; bases not matched to a gene: 6.

This TCR was recovered from a human donor in good health. Some clones in this sample may be carry-over from other donors' samples. The specimen sequenced was PBMCs. The chain joins TRBV7-9 to TRBJ2-5, with 12 bases fitting TRBD2. The CDR3 sequence: CASSLETSGSATQYF. DNA of the CDR3: TGTGCCAGCAGCTTGGAGACTAGCGGGAGTGCGACCCAGTACTTC.